The subject of this entry is one T cell receptor (beta chain). What it binds is unknown. This entry comes from a study of beta chain features in type 1 diabetes. Looking at the study overall: Age and gender were similar between patients and healthy donors, as were cell yields. Findings and limits, study-wide: There was a moderate but significant shortening of TCRB CDR3s in all four CD4+ subsets of Type 1 diabetes patients. Here, the possible influence of HLA type (on TCRB rearrangement) remained unresolved.

Sequenced material consisted of expressed TCRB transcripts (all of the isolated RNA was reverse transcribed). Only in-frame clones appear in the TCRdb table, and some are missing; sequencing was by immunoSEQ multiplex PCR. The sample has 600,000 to 750,000 clones, 9.5% to 15% seen once. The trim removed 1 base at V and 5 bases at J, leaving 7 bases unmatched. CDR1 SGHVS and CDR2 FNYEAQ come from the germline V gene. The CDR3 runs to 16 residues. Every participating donor gave one draw, a heparinised blood sample averaging about 100 mL. Researchers reported sorting CD4+ naive, central memory, regulatory and stem cell-like memory cells via CD45RO/CCR7/CD25/CD127/CD95/CD27.

The chain recombines TRBV7-6 with TRBJ2-3; 9 nucleotides match TRBD2. Sequencing used naive CD4+ T cells from blood. This clonotype was obtained from a man younger than 45 with type 1 diabetes. The CDR3 DNA sequence: TGTGCCAGCAGCTTAGTTAGCGGGGGCGAGGGAGATACGCAGTATTTT. The encoded protein is CASSLVSGGEGDTQYF.